Listed here are 19 T cell receptor beta chains from one sample, sequenced in a study of T cells expressing NK-cell markers. TCRdb re-called the 5' RACE reads and shows each CDR3 protein once, DNA omitted. The specimen's table records about 550,000 distinct CDR3 sequences. The sequenced sample was blood T cells: a sorted CD56 or NKG2C T cell subset, CD4+ or CD8+ T cells, or bulk PBMC T cells (not recorded which). The origin of the receptors is a man younger than 35 in good health.

The genes are TRBV4-2 and TRBJ2-1. This CDR3 has 11 residues. CDR1 is LGHNA, CDR2 YNFKEQ, per germline. The CDR3 is CASSQTAEQFF.

The J gene is TRBJ1-2, the V gene TRBV30; checking the TCRdb D call of TRBD1 is not possible without DNA. The CDR3 contains 13 residues. Germline assignment: CDR1 GTSNPN and CDR2 SVGIG (reference sequence). This CDR3 reads CAWREQGTDGYTF.

V gene TRBV7-8 combines with J gene TRBJ1-5; TCRdb designates TRBD1, a call that cannot be tested without DNA. Germline V CDR1 and CDR2: SGHVS, FQNEAQ. The CDR3 runs to 13 residues. CDR3 amino acids: CASSRQGTQPQHF.

The rearrangement uses TRBV29-1 and TRBJ2-7. The CDR3 covers 12 residues. Germline CDR1 SQVTM, CDR2 ANQGSEA. CDR3 protein: CSVKSPSHEQYF.

CDR3: CASSWSVGEQFF. The rearrangement links TRBV12-3 or TRBV12-4 to TRBJ2-1; with no DNA, the TCRdb D assignment of TRBD1 cannot be verified. CDR3 length: 12 residues.

The rearrangement joins TRBV4-3 to TRBJ1-5; with no DNA, the TCRdb D assignment of TRBD1 cannot be verified. Germline V gene data show CDR1 as LGHNA and CDR2 as YSLEER. This CDR3 contains 16 residues. CDR3 protein: CASSPMRGRVGQPQHF.

V is TRBV18 and J is TRBJ2-3. This CDR3 region has 15 residues. CDR1 is KGHSH, CDR2 LQKENI, per germline. The CDR3 sequence: CASSPQGRRTDTQYF.

This chain joins TRBV5-1 and TRBJ2-1. Germline-derived CDR1 and CDR2 are SGHRS and YFSETQ. This CDR3 region has 15 residues. CDR3 in amino acids: CASSSQRRIYNEQFF.

This rearrangement joins TRBV28 to TRBJ2-4; TCRdb's assignment of TRBD1 cannot be checked, as there is no DNA. Germline CDR1 MDHEN, CDR2 SYDVKM. This CDR3 has 16 residues. CDR3 sequence: CASSARQGWAKNIQYF.

This sequence joins TRBV5-1 and TRBJ1-1. The germline CDR1 and CDR2 sequences are SGHRS and YFSETQ. The length of the CDR3 is 16 residues. CDR3 protein: CASSPTGREGYTEAFF.

The CDR3 spells CASRTERTYYNEQFF. The genes are TRBV5-5 and TRBJ2-1. The V gene's germline CDR1 is SGHKS and CDR2 YYEKEE (reference sequence). The CDR3 contains 15 residues.

The V call is TRBV29-1, the J call TRBJ2-5; TCRdb picks TRBD2, but there is no DNA to check that call. CDR3 length: 14 amino acids. Germline CDR1 reads SQVTM; CDR2 reads ANQGSEA. Here the CDR3 reads CSVEETTPLRYQYF.

The CDR3 sequence is CASSLWRGGRKDGYTF. The chain couples TRBV12-3 or TRBV12-4 to TRBJ1-2. The CDR3 spans 16 residues.

This sequence joins TRBV10-3 and TRBJ1-2; the TRBD1 assignment by TCRdb is unverifiable without DNA. Germline CDR1 and CDR2: ENHRY and SYGVKD. The CDR3 loop spans 12 amino acids. The CDR3 here is CAIAPLQAPVTF.

The chain combines TRBV11-1 with TRBJ2-2; with no DNA, the TCRdb D assignment of TRBD1 cannot be verified. The germline CDR1 and CDR2 sequences are SGHAT and FQDESV (reference sequence). This CDR3 comprises 20 residues. CDR3 residues: CASSFPGGRGRNPNTGELFF.

The V and J genes are TRBV5-6 and TRBJ1-3; TCRdb's assignment of TRBD1 cannot be checked, as there is no DNA. This CDR3 comprises 15 residues. Germline CDR1 and CDR2: SGHDT and YYEEEE. The CDR3 sequence is CASRDGQLSGNTIYF.

The V call is TRBV7-6, the J call TRBJ2-1; TCRdb designates TRBD1, a call that cannot be tested without DNA. The CDR3 runs to 16 residues. Germline V gene data show CDR1 as SGHVS and CDR2 as FNYEAQ. CDR3 amino acids: CASSLVGGNHDNEQFF.

The rearrangement joins TRBV7-9 to TRBJ1-2. There are 15 residues in the CDR3. From germline, CDR1 is SEHNR and CDR2 FQNEAQ (reference sequence). This CDR3 is CASSSGTLMGGGYTF. The whole variable domain, filled in from reference TRBV7-9 and TRBJ1-2, reads DTGVSQNPRHKITKRGQNVTFRCDPISEHNRLYWYRQTLGQGPEFLTYFQNEAQLEKSRLLSDRFSAERPKGSFSTLEIQRTEQGDSAMYLCASSSGTLMGGGYTFGSGTRLTVV.

The J gene is TRBJ1-1, the V gene TRBV15; TCRdb's D gene call, TRBD1, goes unchecked for lack of DNA. The germline gives CDR1 LNHNV, CDR2 YYDKDF (reference sequence). The CDR3 has 17 amino acids. The CDR3 sequence is CATSRDKGTGLNTEAFF.